The T cell receptor (beta chain) described here comes from a study of T cell repertoires in ileal Crohn's disease. General study points: Mucosal expansions were suggested to be mainly CD8 T cells. Endoscopic recurrence occurred in every patient whose clonality exceeded 26.8%.

Only in-frame clones appear in the TCRdb table, and some are missing; sequencing was by immunoSEQ multiplex PCR. The repertoire holds some 13,000 clones, about four fifths seen once, with 15% to 20% in the top ten. About this clone: Its antigen is unknown.

As to time point: neoterminal ileum biopsy at postoperative endoscopy, about 6 months after surgery. Sequencing used ileal tissue. The origin of this receptor is an adult with Crohn's disease.

CDR3 DNA sequence: TGTGCCAGCAGCCCGAGACAGGGGAACACTGAAGCTTTCTTT. This codes for CASSPRQGNTEAFF. V and J are TRBV13 and TRBJ1-1, with TRBD1 matching 7 bases. J lost 1 base, V lost 5 bases, and 4 bases had no gene match. From germline, CDR1 is PRHDT and CDR2 FYEKMQ (reference sequence). The CDR3 is 14 residues long. The whole variable domain, remainder taken from reference TRBV13 and TRBJ1-1, is AAGVIQSPRHLIKEKRETATLKCYPIPRHDTVYWYQQGPGQDPQFLISFYEKMQSDKGSIPDRFSAQQFSDYHSELNMSSLELGDSALYFCASSPRQGNTEAFFGQGTRLTVV.